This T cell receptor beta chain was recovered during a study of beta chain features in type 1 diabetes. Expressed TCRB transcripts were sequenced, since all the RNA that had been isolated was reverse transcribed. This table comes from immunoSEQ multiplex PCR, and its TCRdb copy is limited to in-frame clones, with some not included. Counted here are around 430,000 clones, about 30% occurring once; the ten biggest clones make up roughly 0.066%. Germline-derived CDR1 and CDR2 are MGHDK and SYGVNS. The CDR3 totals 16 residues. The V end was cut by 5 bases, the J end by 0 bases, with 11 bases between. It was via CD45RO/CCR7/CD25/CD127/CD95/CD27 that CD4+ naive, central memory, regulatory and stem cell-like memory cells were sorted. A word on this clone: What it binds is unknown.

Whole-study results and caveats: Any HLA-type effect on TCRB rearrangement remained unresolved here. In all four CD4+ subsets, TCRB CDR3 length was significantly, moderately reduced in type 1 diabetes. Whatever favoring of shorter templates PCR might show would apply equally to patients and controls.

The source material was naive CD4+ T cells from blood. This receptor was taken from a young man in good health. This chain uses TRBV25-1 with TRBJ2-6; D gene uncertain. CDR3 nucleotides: TGTGCCAGCAGTCCAACGCTCGGCTCTGGGGCCAACGTCCTGACTTTC. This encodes CASSPTLGSGANVLTF.